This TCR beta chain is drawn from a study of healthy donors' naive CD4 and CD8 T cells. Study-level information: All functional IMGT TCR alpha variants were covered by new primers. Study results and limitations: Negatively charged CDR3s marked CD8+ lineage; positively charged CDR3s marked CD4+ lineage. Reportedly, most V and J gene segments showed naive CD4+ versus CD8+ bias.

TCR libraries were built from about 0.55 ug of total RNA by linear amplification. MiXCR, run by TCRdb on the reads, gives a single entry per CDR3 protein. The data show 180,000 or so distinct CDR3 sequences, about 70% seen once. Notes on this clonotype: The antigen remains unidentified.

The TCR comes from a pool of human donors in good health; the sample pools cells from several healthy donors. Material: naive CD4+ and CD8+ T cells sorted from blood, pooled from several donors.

The CDR3 protein is CASSFGLADSYEQYF. CDR3 in DNA: TGTGCCAGCAGTTTTGGCCTCGCCGATTCCTACGAGCAGTACTTC. The chain has TRBV27 and TRBJ2-7, with D unclear. The CDR3 is made up of 15 amino acids. Germline V CDR1 and CDR2: MNHEY, SMNVEV (reference sequence). V was cut by 3 bases and J by 1 base, with 13 bases left in between.